The TCR beta chain described here comes from a study of blood T cell repertoires in COVID-19 (dated by TCRdb to about 2020). With respect to the entire study: Collaborator samples came from the United States, Italy and Spain and covered acute and convalescent phases of COVID-19. The material from the prospective study consisted of cDNA or gDNA derived from T cells, B-cell-depleted T cells, or PBMCs. The repertoires were made available in a free public database intended to serve as a resource for research on the immune response to SARS-CoV-2. Where HLA class I and class II types were available, the types were taken from metadata supplied by the sample provider, not from assay-based typing. Samples came from the ongoing ImmuneRACE study (first 160 participants) plus 1,254 subjects from 6 global collaborators. A de-identified subject ID, COVID-19 status, age in years and sex were almost always included in the sample metadata. Subjects who had been exposed to COVID-19, were actively infected with it, or had recovered from it provided the deeply sampled blood TCRbeta repertoires that made up the dataset.

One collaborating source in Seattle enrolled patients during active infection and followed them longitudinally through the course of disease. Collaborating institutions collected whole blood in K2EDTA tubes following their own protocols. Collaborator samples were shipped for TCRbeta analysis as frozen whole blood, isolated PBMCs, or DNA extracted from either sample type. On this clone itself: Its recognized antigen is unknown. There are no base qualities to consult, and no much larger clone falls within one base.

On the study overall, not on this receptor specifically: Clinical and demographic metadata were provided uncurated, with the amount varying by source and participant.

The immunoSEQ Assay, a bias-controlled multiplex PCR, was used to amplify TCRbeta CDR3 regions from genomic DNA. The authors processed their data as follows. The number of nucleated cells in each sample was estimated by amplification of reference gene primers within the assay. To quantify the absolute abundance of each unique TCRbeta CDR3 rearrangement, sequence reads were collapsed and filtered. For each sample, productive Simpson clonality was calculated as the square root of Simpson's diversity index over productive rearrangements. TCRdb retrieved this table from immuneACCESS and kept in-frame rearrangements only. Not all clones are present; in checked studies, unresolved V genes account for under half, and no reason is known for the remainder. V, J and clone size derive from that table, while D and trimming were established from the DNA sequence. The sample table lists around 210,000 clones, 88% of them with a count of one. The ten largest clones represent 18% of the sample.

The sequence was collected from a man in his fifties or sixties with COVID-19, enrolled during active disease. The specimen was peripheral blood.

The bases read TGTGCCAGCAGACCCGACAGCGGGAGGGCCCATGAGCAGTTCTTC. Translated, this gives CASRPDSGRAHEQFF. The chain joins TRBV5-5 to TRBJ2-1; TRBD2 fits 10 bases in the junction. V and J are trimmed by 5 bases and 8 bases, and the gene matches miss 10 bases of the junction. CDR1 SGHKS and CDR2 YYEKEE are derived from the germline V gene (reference sequence). Taken from cysteine to phenylalanine, the CDR3 has 15 residues. Only the CDR3 DNA is retained, 45 bases long and in frame from the first base. The full variable domain, with segments outside the CDR3 supplied by the reference TRBV5-5 and TRBJ2-1 proteins, appears as DAGVTQSPTHLIKTRGQQVTLRCSPISGHKSVSWYQQVLGQGPQFIFQYYEKEERGRGNFPDRFSARQFPNYSSELNVNALLLGDSALYLCASRPDSGRAHEQFFGPGTRLTVL.